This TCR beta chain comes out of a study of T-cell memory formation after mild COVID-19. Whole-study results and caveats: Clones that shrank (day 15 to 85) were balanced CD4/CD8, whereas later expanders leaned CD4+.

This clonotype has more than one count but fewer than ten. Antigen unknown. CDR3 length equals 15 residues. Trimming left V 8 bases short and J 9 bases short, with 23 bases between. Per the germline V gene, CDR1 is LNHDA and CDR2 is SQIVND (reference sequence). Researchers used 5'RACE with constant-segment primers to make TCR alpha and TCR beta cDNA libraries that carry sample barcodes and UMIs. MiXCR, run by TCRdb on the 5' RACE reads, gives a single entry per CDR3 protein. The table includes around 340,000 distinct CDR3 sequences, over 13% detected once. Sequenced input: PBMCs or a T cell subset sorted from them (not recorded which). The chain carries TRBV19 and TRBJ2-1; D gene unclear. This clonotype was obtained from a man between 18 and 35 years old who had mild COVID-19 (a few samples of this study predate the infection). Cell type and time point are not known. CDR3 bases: TGTGCCAGTCATCCCCCCGGGCTCCGCCCAAGTGAGCAGTTCTTC. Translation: CASHPPGLRPSEQFF.